The rows below give T cell receptor beta chains drawn from one sample of a study of cytomegalovirus exposure and HLA in healthy donors. Profiled with immunoSEQ multiplex PCR; TCRdb holds only in-frame clones, not every one. The repertoire includes about 110,000 clones, over 75% of them detected once, and 6% to 8% sits in the top ten. Sequenced: PBMCs. The source of these receptors is a man aged 25 to 40 in good health and CMV-seropositive. Both conserved end residues are part of each CDR3. A D gene is named only where the DNA matches it firmly. A row's size may be missing; if present it is once, few, many or a size class.

V gene,J gene,clone size,D gene,CDR3 length,CDR3 DNA,CDR3 protein
TRBV7-3,TRBJ1-1,.,.,13,TGTGCCAGCAGCTTACAGGGGATCGCTGAAGCTTTCTTT,CASSLQGIAEAFF
TRBV27,TRBJ1-5,.,.,13,TGTGCCAGCAGTTCCCTAGGGAGTCAGCCCCAGCATTTT,CASSSLGSQPQHF
TRBV7-7,TRBJ2-2,.,TRBD1,17,TGTGCTAGCAGCTTGATCGGGACAGGATCTAACACCGGGGAGCTGTTTTTT,CASSLIGTGSNTGELFF
TRBV6-1,TRBJ1-5,.,.,14,TGTGCCAGCAGTGGGGGAGCTCCTAATCAGCCCCAGCATTTT,CASSGGAPNQPQHF
TRBV2,TRBJ1-6,few,.,17,TGTGCCAGCAGTGAAAGACAGAGAATCTCCTATAATTCACCCCTCCACTTT,CASSERQRISYNSPLHF
TRBV28,TRBJ1-5,.,TRBD1,16,TGTGCCAGCAGTCCTCCCCCAGGGGGCTATAATCAGCCCCAGCATTTT,CASSPPPGGYNQPQHF
TRBV10-3,TRBJ2-7,few,TRBD2,15,TGTGCCATCAGTGAGTCGATTAGCGGGGACCCCCCTCGGGTCTTC,CAISESISGDPPRVF
TRBV18,TRBJ2-3,.,.,17,TGTGCCAGCTCACTGATGGACAGTACGATCGGCACAGATACGCAGTATTTT,CASSLMDSTIGTDTQYF
TRBV5-6,TRBJ1-1,.,TRBD1,16,TGTGCCAGCAGCTTGGGTCAGGGGGCGGTGAACACTGAAGCTTTCTTT,CASSLGQGAVNTEAFF
TRBV7-9,TRBJ2-7,.,.,15,TGTGCCAGCAGCCCAAGCACTCCCGGGGCCTACGAGCAGTACTTC,CASSPSTPGAYEQYF
TRBV4-1,TRBJ2-3,.,TRBD1,15,TGCGCCAGCAGCCAGGACAGGGGGGCCCCAGATACGCAGTATTTT,CASSQDRGAPDTQYF
TRBV6-5,TRBJ1-5,few,.,13,TGTGCCAGCAGTTACGGGGGGAATCAGCCCCAGCATTTT,CASSYGGNQPQHF
TRBV2,TRBJ1-1,.,.,13,TGTGCCAGCAGTGCCCCAGGCTACACTGAAGCTTTCTTT,CASSAPGYTEAFF
TRBV5-1,TRBJ1-2,.,TRBD1,14,TGCGCCAGCAGCCCTGGGACAGGGGGCTATGGCTACACCTTC,CASSPGTGGYGYTF
TRBV19,TRBJ1-1,.,.,13,TGTGCCAGTACTAGGTGGAAGAACACTGAAGCTTTCTTT,CASTRWKNTEAFF
TRBV21-1,TRBJ1-2,.,.,12,TGTGCCAGCAGCAATCTGGCAGCGCCCTCCGCCTTC,CASSNLAAPSAF
TRBV4-1,TRBJ2-7,.,.,16,TGCGCCAGCAGCCAAGCATGGGACCCAGGGGACCACGAGCAGTACTTC,CASSQAWDPGDHEQYF
TRBV5-6,TRBJ1-4,.,.,17,TGTGCCAGCAGCTTGGCCGGCAGGATGACAACTAATGAAAAACTGTTTTTT,CASSLAGRMTTNEKLFF
TRBV28,TRBJ2-7,.,TRBD2,19,TGTGCCAGCAGTTTTGCGGGACTAGCGGGGGGTTACTATACCTACGAGCAGTACTTC,CASSFAGLAGGYYTYEQYF
TRBV7-8,TRBJ1-2,.,.,15,TGTGCCAGCAGCTTACTTGGGGGCGCCAACTATGGCTACACCTTC,CASSLLGGANYGYTF
TRBV28,TRBJ2-2,.,.,13,TGTGCCAGCAGTTTACTCTACAGCGGGGAGCTGTTTTTT,CASSLLYSGELFF
TRBV4-1,TRBJ1-5,.,.,15,TGCGCCAGCAGCCAAGATGGGGGGTCCCATCAGCCCCAGCATTTT,CASSQDGGSHQPQHF
TRBV10-3,TRBJ1-1,.,.,18,TGTGCCATCACCCAGGGACCTGACAGGAGCTTATCGAACACTGAAGCTTTCTTT,CAITQGPDRSLSNTEAFF
TRBV4-2,TRBJ2-7,.,.,17,TGTGCCAGCAGCCAAGCGGGAGCCGGTCGGGCACCCTACGAGCAGTACTTC,CASSQAGAGRAPYEQYF
TRBV4-3,TRBJ1-2,.,TRBD1,14,TGCGCCAGCAGCCGCTTAGACAGGGGGCATGGCTACACCTTC,CASSRLDRGHGYTF
TRBV28,TRBJ2-3,.,TRBD2,18,TGTGCCAGCAGTTCGGCGACTAGCGGGGGGCGCAACACAGATACGCAGTATTTT,CASSSATSGGRNTDTQYF
TRBV6-5,TRBJ2-5,.,TRBD2,16,TGTGCCAGCAGTTACTCCCAACGGGGGGACCAAGAGACCCAGTACTTC,CASSYSQRGDQETQYF
TRBV5-4,TRBJ1-2,.,TRBD1,15,TGTGCCAGCAGCTTGGGGAGGGGGCAGGGCTATGGCTACACCTTC,CASSLGRGQGYGYTF
TRBV9,TRBJ1-1,.,.,13,TGTGCCAGCAGCCAAGCCCTTTCCAATGAAGCTTTCTTT,CASSQALSNEAFF
TRBV10-3,TRBJ2-1,.,.,15,TGTGCCATCAGTGAAGGGGGTAGGCTCTACAATGAGCAGTTCTTC,CAISEGGRLYNEQFF
TRBV9,TRBJ2-7,once,.,14,TGTGCCAGCAGCGTAGCGGGCAGGGGCTACGAGCAGTACTTC,CASSVAGRGYEQYF
TRBV10-3,TRBJ2-7,.,.,11,TGTGCCATCAGGTGGGGGGACGAGCAGTACTTC,CAIRWGDEQYF
TRBV4-2,TRBJ2-2,.,.,15,TGTGCCAGCAGCTCCCGGACAGAGAACACCGGGGAGCTGTTTTTT,CASSSRTENTGELFF
TRBV7-2,TRBJ2-7,.,.,15,TGTGCCAGCAGCTTAGGGGGTCAGGGGCACTACGAGCAGTACTTC,CASSLGGQGHYEQYF
TRBV6-5,TRBJ2-2,once,.,14,TGTGCCAGCAGTTACGGACTATCTAACGGGGAGCTGTTTTTT,CASSYGLSNGELFF
TRBV5-4,TRBJ2-7,.,TRBD2,16,TGTGCCAGCAGCCGCGGACTAGCGGGGGGGACTAACGAGCAGTACTTC,CASSRGLAGGTNEQYF
TRBV7-9,TRBJ1-2,.,.,18,TGTGCCAGCAGCTTACCGGGGGGAAACAGGCGGGAGGCCTATGGCTACACCTTC,CASSLPGGNRREAYGYTF
TRBV9,TRBJ2-7,.,.,15,TGTGCCAGCAGCTCCCGAGACCTAGCGCGAGACGAGCAGCACTTC,CASSSRDLARDEQHF